This T cell receptor beta chain was sequenced for a study of response to subunit inactivated influenza vaccine (dated 2018 in TCRdb). With regard to the full study: To follow how T cells responded to a trivalent subunit inactivated influenza vaccine, the researchers relied on deep quantitative profiling of the T cell receptor repertoire. The paper as a whole reports these results and caveats: The authors proposed that each seasonal influenza vaccination may bring in only a limited number of new T cells.

The library was obtained by RT-PCR. The instrument was an Illumina HiSeq 2500. TCRdb passed the public sequencing reads through fastp at Q25 and MiXCR, retaining productive beta sequences. Each record represents a unique CDR3 protein, reported with the most common genes and DNA among its rows. This sample comprises some 550,000 distinct CDR3 sequences, approximately 22% of them detected only once. 2.5% to 3.5% of the sample lies in the top ten. Comments on this clonotype: The target of this receptor is not known. Base qualities are not provided; no much larger clone lies one nucleotide away.

V lost 8 bases and J lost 7 bases; the stretch between them is 23 bases long. The CDR3 measures 15 amino acids from cysteine to phenylalanine. Only the CDR3 part of the read is kept: 45 bases, read in frame from the first base. These sequences were also reported in another study, on T cells expressing NK-cell markers. The second study, in turn, reports: The TCR beta cDNA libraries were made using 5'RACE template switching, a step that added both a universal primer site and unique molecular identifiers. Three sorted T-cell subsets (CD3+CD56+NKG2C+, CD3+CD56+NKG2C- and CD3+CD56-NKG2C+) from about 8 donors had their TCR beta-chain repertoires profiled. Among the eight sequenced donors, only one was HCMV-seronegative, while the other seven were HCMV-seropositive. To restrict sorting to alphabetaTCR-expressing T cells, an anti-gammadeltaTCR antibody was added in several experiments. In a handful of donors, the dominant CD3+CD56+NKG2C+ clonotypes were among the top 10 CD8+ clonotypes and accounted for roughly 1.0-8% of CD8+ T cells. Those dominant clonotypes were again the most abundant among CD3+CD56-NKG2C+ cells in four donors, at about 25-60.1%. It remained unclear whether the expanded NKG2C-expressing T cell clones were specific for HCMV antigens. Randomly selected healthy volunteers, three men and five women, were used as the eight sequenced donors. HCMV-specific IgG was detected in serum with a commercial ELISA kit to determine HCMV serostatus. Ficoll density gradient centrifugation was used to isolate peripheral blood mononuclear cells from blood. Magnetic immunoseparation with Miltenyi isolation kits was used to isolate CD4+ and CD8+ T cells from PBMC. cDNA synthesis was primed from the TCR beta constant segment, followed by two successive PCR amplification steps. Illumina HiSeq 2000/2500, MiSeq or NextSeq was used to sequence libraries as 2 x 150 bp reads. MIGEC was used to demultiplex reads and group the reads by UMI, and MiTCR was used to assemble and quantify clonotypes. To exclude erroneous sequences, only TCR cDNA sequences supported by at least two reads were retained. The tcR package was used for downstream repertoire analysis, and clonotypes were matched between fractions using CDR3 nucleotide sequence together with V segment. VDJmatch was used to annotate antigen specificity against VDJdb, with one amino acid substitution in CDR3 permitted.

The receptor comes from a man aged 45-65 years who received an inactivated influenza vaccine. Donor details come from another sample of the same person, matched by shared clones. The source material was CD4+ T cells sorted from PBMCs, sampled approximately 13 days after vaccination. The V gene is TRBV23-1 and the J gene is TRBJ1-2; no D segment can be confidently identified. TRBV23-1 is noted as an ORF with a role that remains uncertain. The CDR3 region reads CASGIKSPWEGGYTF. The nucleotide sequence is given as TGCGCCAGCGGAATAAAATCTCCTTGGGAAGGTGGCTACACCTTC.